The 23 T cell receptor beta chains listed next were all sequenced from one sample in a study of cytomegalovirus exposure and HLA in healthy donors (dated by TCRdb to about 2017). The method was the immunoSEQ multiplex PCR assay. Sourced from immuneACCESS, this table was stored by TCRdb with only in-frame sequences that have V and J called. A share of the clones is absent; for the studies checked, an unresolved V gene accounts for under half, and the remainder has no known explanation. The sample profile shows just over 80,000 clones; approximately 96% of them were found once. Roughly 1.3% of the sample comes from the top ten. The sequenced sample was PBMCs. Source of these receptors: a woman under 30 in good health and CMV-seronegative.

This clone was counted a single time. The chain carries TRBV9 and TRBJ2-1; 7 positions match TRBD1. V dropped 0 bases and J dropped 6; count of bases not matched to a gene: 6. Germline-derived CDR1 and CDR2 are SGDLS and YYNGEE. The CDR3 is 15 amino acids. The CDR3 DNA reads as TGTGCCAGCAGCGTAGAGGACAGGCCCTCCAATGAGCAGTTCTTC. The encoded protein is CASSVEDRPSNEQFF.

The chain has TRBV2 and TRBJ2-2; 7 nucleotides agree with TRBD2. Germline V gives CDR1 SNHLY, CDR2 FYNNEI. With V trimmed by 5 bases and J by 0 bases, 9 bases remained unmatched. CDR3 length: 17 residues. As DNA, the CDR3 is TGTGCCAGCAGTACTAGCGCGAGGGACGCGAACACCGGGGAGCTGTTTTTT. Its translation: CASSTSARDANTGELFF.

The V call is TRBV28, the J call TRBJ2-1; D is unresolved. The CDR3 contains 13 residues. CDR1 is MDHEN, CDR2 SYDVKM, per germline. The V end lost 3 bases, the J end lost 10 bases, and 13 bases lay between the germline ends. The CDR3 loop is CASSLETPPEQFF. As DNA, the CDR3 is TGTGCCAGCAGTTTGGAGACTCCTCCAGAGCAGTTCTTC.

The chain has TRBV4-2 and TRBJ2-1, with 8 bases matching TRBD2. The CDR3 spans 13 residues. With 8 bases clipped from V and 5 bases from J, the junction kept 5 bases outside the gene matches. CDR1 LGHNA and CDR2 YNFKEQ come from the germline V gene. For the CDR3, the DNA is TGTGCCAGCCGGACTAGCCTAGACAATGAGCAGTTCTTC. Protein: CASRTSLDNEQFF.

This chain links TRBV10-1 with TRBJ2-2; unclear D gene. The CDR3 is 13 residues long. The germline gives CDR1 WNHNN, CDR2 SYGVQD (reference sequence). V lost 2 bases and J lost 3, with 4 bases in between. CDR3 amino acids: CASSELYTGELFF. The CDR3 coding sequence is TGCGCCAGCAGTGAGCTATACACCGGGGAGCTGTTTTTT.

The chain has TRBV2 and TRBJ1-1, with D uncertain. Germline assignment: CDR1 SNHLY and CDR2 FYNNEI. This CDR3 has 13 residues. V was cut by 4 bases and J by 0 bases, with 6 bases left in between. The CDR3 loop reads CASSGEVNTEAFF. The CDR3 DNA reads TGTGCCAGCAGTGGGGAGGTGAACACTGAAGCTTTCTTT.

The gene calls are TRBV7-9 and TRBJ1-2, with 7 positions matching TRBD1. Germline V gives CDR1 SEHNR, CDR2 FQNEAQ (reference sequence). The CDR3 runs to 14 residues. V trimming: 8 bases; J trimming: 4 bases; junction bases outside the gene matches: 10. The CDR3 DNA is TGTGCCAGCGGGGCAACAGGGGTTTTCTATGGCTACACCTTC. Residues: CASGATGVFYGYTF.

This chain joins TRBV6-1 and TRBJ2-7; 10 nucleotides agree with TRBD2. From germline, CDR1 is MNHNS and CDR2 SASEGT. Germline trimming cut 1 base from V and 2 bases from J; bases unmatched to any gene: 2. The CDR3 runs 15 residues. CDR3: CASSEGLAGAYEQYF. The CDR3 DNA follows: TGTGCCAGCAGTGAAGGTCTAGCGGGAGCCTACGAGCAGTACTTC.

The chain recombines TRBV28 with TRBJ1-1; no reliable D call. In germline, CDR1 is MDHEN, CDR2 SYDVKM. V lost 7 bases and J lost 4, with 16 bases in between. This CDR3 region has 14 residues. CDR3 sequence: CASIQIPLSTEAFF. CDR3 nucleotide sequence: TGTGCCAGCATCCAAATACCCCTTAGCACTGAAGCTTTCTTT.

This chain uses TRBV19 with TRBJ1-2, with D possibly being TRBD1 (5 bases). Trimming removed 3 bases from V and 0 bases from J, with 17 bases in between. Germline V CDR1 and CDR2: LNHDA, SQIVND (reference sequence). The CDR3 runs 17 residues. CDR3 sequence reads: CASSIPGSFLANYGYTF. The CDR3 DNA follows: TGTGCCAGTAGTATCCCAGGGTCCTTTTTGGCTAACTATGGCTACACCTTC.

The rearrangement joins TRBV11-2 to TRBJ2-3; tentatively, D is TRBD2 (5 bases). V lost 5 bases and J 6 bases, leaving 21 bases between the germline ends. The CDR3 sequence is 16 residues long. CDR1 SGHAT and CDR2 FQNNGV come from the germline V gene. CDR3 DNA sequence: TGTGCCAGCAGCGGCAGGACTGTTACTTGGTTGGATACGCAGTATTTT. As protein: CASSGRTVTWLDTQYF.

This sequence joins TRBV30 and TRBJ1-2; 9 bases match TRBD1. The J segment lost 3 bases and the V segment lost 4 bases, leaving 9 bases of the junction unmatched. Germline CDR1 reads GTSNPN; CDR2 reads SVGIG (reference sequence). This CDR3 has 15 residues. CDR3 in amino acids: CAWTSLDRGDYGYTF. The CDR3, as DNA: TGTGCCTGGACTTCGCTCGACAGGGGGGACTATGGCTACACCTTC.

This chain links TRBV12-5 with TRBJ1-1, with 10 bases fitting TRBD1. The V and J ends lost 5 bases and 2 bases, in that order; junction bases with no gene match: 5. This CDR3 spans 15 amino acids. The germline V gene encodes CDR1 LGHNT and CDR2 FRNRAP. The chain's CDR3 is CASGLRTGGNTEAFF. The CDR3 region has the DNA TGTGCTAGTGGTCTGCGGACAGGGGGTAACACTGAAGCTTTCTTT.

The chain is built from TRBV10-3 and TRBJ2-7; D might be TRBD2 (6 bases). The ends were cut back, 0 bases at V and 3 bases at J, with 12 bases in the middle. Germline CDR1 ENHRY, CDR2 SYGVKD. CDR3 length: 15 residues. CDR3 sequence reads: CAISESTSSYYEQYF. The CDR3 nucleotides are TGTGCCATCAGTGAGTCAACTAGCAGCTACTACGAGCAGTACTTC.

This clone showed up just a few times. The genes are TRBV30 and TRBJ1-6; 9 bases are a match to TRBD1. The CDR3 has 17 residues. From germline, CDR1 is GTSNPN and CDR2 SVGIG (reference sequence). The J segment lost 7 bases and the V segment lost 0 bases, leaving 10 bases of the junction unmatched. CDR3 sequence reads: CAWSVRPTGTGNSPLHF. As DNA, the CDR3 is TGTGCCTGGAGTGTACGACCGACCGGGACAGGGAATTCACCCCTCCACTTT.

V usage is TRBV28 and J usage is TRBJ1-2; a weak D match, TRBD1 (6 bases). Germline CDR1 reads MDHEN; CDR2 reads SYDVKM. Trimming left V 4 bases short and J 5 bases short, with 14 bases between. The CDR3 consists of 14 residues. CDR3 in amino acids: CASSSQTGLYGYTF. The DNA of the CDR3 is TGTGCCAGCAGTTCTCAGACAGGCTTGTATGGCTACACCTTC.

The J gene is TRBJ2-7, the V gene TRBV10-2; TRBD2 aligns across 12 bases. With 6 bases clipped from V and 5 bases from J, the junction kept 11 bases outside the gene matches. The CDR3 contains 16 residues. Germline assignment: CDR1 WSHSY and CDR2 SAAADI. Here the CDR3 DNA reads TGCGCCAGCAGCAGACTAGCGGGAGAAATAGGGGACGAGCAGTACTTC. Translation gives CASSRLAGEIGDEQYF.

V gene TRBV6-5 combines with J gene TRBJ1-2, with TRBD1 as a possible D gene (5 bases). V was cut by 10 bases and J by 8 bases, with 17 bases left in between. This CDR3 comprises 12 residues. The V gene's germline CDR1 is MNHEY and CDR2 SVGAGI. The CDR3 loop reads CATFLGGGGYTF. In DNA form, the CDR3 reads TGTGCCACATTCTTGGGGGGAGGCGGCTACACCTTC.

V gene TRBV30 combines with J gene TRBJ2-3, with D unresolved. CDR3 length: 16 residues. Germline V lookup: CDR1 GTSNPN, CDR2 SVGIG (reference sequence). The V and J ends lost 4 bases and 3 bases respectively, with 20 bases between them. The CDR3 coding sequence is TGTGCCTGGACCCCCTCAGGATCAAGGCAAACAGATACGCAGTATTTT. Its translation: CAWTPSGSRQTDTQYF.

CDR3 sequence (DNA): TGTGCCATCAGAACCGGACTAGCGGCCACCTACGAGCAGTACTTC. Translating gives CAIRTGLAATYEQYF. V usage is TRBV10-3 and J usage is TRBJ2-7; TRBD2 matches at 10 bases. CDR1 is ENHRY and CDR2 is SYGVKD in the germline V gene. This CDR3 is 15 amino acids long. After removal of 6 bases from V and 2 bases from J, the junction contained 7 bases not matched to a gene.

The rearrangement joins TRBV28 to TRBJ2-7, with 11 bases identical to TRBD2. Germline CDR1 reads MDHEN; CDR2 reads SYDVKM. Trimming cost V 6 bases and J 4 bases; bases outside gene matches: 2. CDR3 length: 13 amino acids. The CDR3 DNA is TGTGCCAGCAGGGGACTAGCGGAGTACGAGCAGTACTTC. Its protein is CASRGLAEYEQYF.

V and J are TRBV14 and TRBJ2-1, with unresolved D. The CDR3 runs 11 residues. The germline CDR1 and CDR2 sequences are SGHDN and FVKESK. V lost 1 base, J lost 14 bases, and 9 bases lay in between. The CDR3 region has the DNA TGTGCCAGCAGCCAAGGCAGGAACGAGTTCTTC. It codes for CASSQGRNEFF.

This clone occurred once. The chain couples TRBV7-2 to TRBJ2-3; no clear D. V was shortened by 7 bases and J by 0 bases, with 8 bases between the two germline ends. Germline lookup yields CDR1 SGHTA and CDR2 FQGNSA. The CDR3 totals 13 residues. In DNA, the CDR3 is TGTGCCAGCAATCCACTGAGCACAGATACGCAGTATTTT. This gives the protein CASNPLSTDTQYF.